Each of the 27 T cell receptor beta chains below was sequenced from the same sample in a study of siplizumab effects on memory and regulatory T cells. Only in-frame clones appear in the TCRdb table, and some are missing; sequencing was by immunoSEQ multiplex PCR. In the table there are some 97,000 clones, about nine tenths of which are singletons. The sample consisted of CD4+ T cells sorted from blood. The receptors shown here come from a human donor in good health. Some clones in this sample may be carry-over from other donors' samples.

This chain joins TRBV5-5 and TRBJ2-2; 10 bases map to TRBD2. Trimming at V came to 4 bases and at J to 4 bases, leaving 7 bases not matched to a gene. Germline V gene lookup returns CDR1 SGHKS and CDR2 YYEKEE (reference sequence). The CDR3 totals 16 residues. This CDR3 reads CASSTLAGVITGELFF. In DNA, the CDR3 is TGTGCCAGCAGCACGCTAGCGGGAGTTATCACCGGGGAGCTGTTTTTT.

This clone is a singleton in its sample. This chain connects TRBV7-2 to TRBJ1-5; D perhaps matches TRBD1 (5 bases). Germline loops: CDR1 SGHTA, CDR2 FQGNSA. The length of the CDR3 is 14 residues. Trimming pared 7 bases from V and 5 bases from J, leaving 15 bases between. CDR3 residues: CASNLAGGDQPQHF. CDR3 nucleotides: TGTGCCAGCAACCTAGCTGGGGGGGATCAGCCCCAGCATTTT.

The V and J genes are TRBV30 and TRBJ1-5; possible D gene TRBD1, 6 bases. The CDR3 totals 14 residues. The V end lost 2 bases, the J end lost 6 bases, and 14 bases lay between the germline ends. Germline loops: CDR1 GTSNPN, CDR2 SVGIG (reference sequence). This CDR3 reads CAWSTGGAGQPQHF. CDR3 bases: TGTGCCTGGAGTACGGGGGGCGCGGGTCAGCCCCAGCATTTT.

The chain employs TRBV5-4 and TRBJ2-7; 9 nucleotides line up with TRBD2. Germline assignment: CDR1 SGHNT and CDR2 YYREEE (reference sequence). J lost 3 bases, V lost 0 bases, and 4 bases had no gene match. This CDR3 has 15 amino acids. The CDR3 coding sequence is TGTGCCAGCAGCTTGGGCGGGGGGGTTATCTACGAGCAGTACTTC. Its translation: CASSLGGGVIYEQYF.

The chain links TRBV10-3 to TRBJ2-7; the match to TRBD1 covers 8 bases. Germline V gene lookup returns CDR1 ENHRY and CDR2 SYGVKD. V shed 2 bases, J shed 1 base, and the junction held 4 bases outside the gene matches. This CDR3 spans 15 amino acids. DNA for the CDR3: TGTGCCATCAGTGAGCCTAGGACAGGGTCCTACGAGCAGTACTTC. It translates to CAISEPRTGSYEQYF.

This clone showed up just once. V gene TRBV29-1 combines with J gene TRBJ2-2, with 10 bases lining up with TRBD1. Trimming at V came to 6 bases and at J to 5 bases, leaving 12 bases not matched to a gene. The CDR3 extends over 16 amino acids. The V gene's germline CDR1 is SQVTM and CDR2 ANQGSEA. CDR3 coding DNA: TGCAGCGTCGGGGAGACAGGGGGCTGGAAAACCGGGGAGCTGTTTTTT. It translates to CSVGETGGWKTGELFF.

CDR3 in amino acids: CASTYEGTDTQYF. In nucleotides, the CDR3 is TGCGCCAGCACCTACGAGGGGACAGATACGCAGTATTTT. The chain couples TRBV5-1 to TRBJ2-3; D might be TRBD1 or TRBD2, each matching 5 bases. V was trimmed by 6 bases and J by 3 bases, leaving 11 bases between them. This CDR3 has 13 amino acids. Germline loops: CDR1 SGHRS, CDR2 YFSETQ.

V gene TRBV5-1 combines with J gene TRBJ2-1; 11 nucleotides match TRBD2. Per germline, CDR1 SGHRS and CDR2 YFSETQ. The trim removed 1 base at V and 6 bases at J, leaving 3 bases unmatched. The CDR3 totals 15 residues. CDR3 loop: CASSLTSGSPNEQFF. CDR3 coding DNA: TGCGCCAGCAGCTTGACTAGCGGGAGCCCCAATGAGCAGTTCTTC. Filled out from reference TRBV5-1 and TRBJ2-1, the complete variable domain reads KAGVTQTPRYLIKTRGQQVTLSCSPISGHRSVSWYQQTPGQGLQFLFEYFSETQRNKGNFPGRFSGRQFSNSRSEMNVSTLELGDSALYLCASSLTSGSPNEQFFGPGTRLTVL.

The V and J genes are TRBV14 and TRBJ2-2, with D perhaps matching TRBD2 (6 bases). The CDR3 length is 14 residues. V was cut by 10 bases and J by 3 bases, with 15 bases left in between. Germline V gene sequence: CDR1 SGHDN, CDR2 FVKESK. In DNA form, the CDR3 reads TGTGCCATCCAAAAGGTAGCGGACACCGGGGAGCTGTTTTTT. It codes for CAIQKVADTGELFF.

This chain joins TRBV5-1 and TRBJ2-3; no reliable D call. Germline CDR1 reads SGHRS; CDR2 reads YFSETQ. This CDR3 region has 12 residues. Trimming took 0 bases from V and 8 from J, leaving 7 bases between them. The chain's CDR3 is CASSLEGGTQYF. The CDR3 DNA reads as TGCGCCAGCAGCTTGGAAGGCGGTACGCAGTATTTT.

V gene TRBV19 combines with J gene TRBJ1-4; TRBD1 might be the D (5 bases). The CDR3 is 16 residues long. Germline V gene sequence: CDR1 LNHDA, CDR2 SQIVND (reference sequence). V shed 6 bases and J shed 6 bases, with 20 bases lying between them. The CDR3 loop reads CASRPGLYRSDEKLFF. DNA of the CDR3: TGTGCCAGTAGACCGGGACTCTATCGATCGGATGAAAAACTGTTTTTT.

The V gene is TRBV11-2, the J gene TRBJ1-5; D is undetermined. This CDR3 spans 15 amino acids. Germline CDR1 SGHAT, CDR2 FQNNGV. V gave up 1 base and J gave up 2 bases, with 9 bases separating them. CDR3 sequence reads: CASSLGTGGNQPQHF. CDR3 coding DNA: TGTGCCAGCAGCTTAGGAACGGGTGGCAATCAGCCCCAGCATTTT.

The rearrangement joins TRBV19 to TRBJ2-7, with 9 bases lining up with TRBD1. V trimming: 4 bases; J trimming: 6 bases; junction bases outside the gene matches: 4. The length of the CDR3 is 13 residues. From germline, CDR1 is LNHDA and CDR2 SQIVND (reference sequence). CDR3 amino acids: CASSTGQGGEQYF. CDR3 sequence (DNA): TGTGCCAGTAGTACGGGACAGGGCGGCGAGCAGTACTTC.

The chain carries TRBV7-6 and TRBJ1-4; D not resolved. Germline CDR1 reads SGHVS; CDR2 reads FNYEAQ. CDR3 length equals 18 residues. The V end was cut by 2 bases, the J end by 0 bases, with 16 bases between. The CDR3 here is CASSLLQPAAATNEKLFF. In DNA form, the CDR3 reads TGTGCCAGCAGCTTACTACAGCCAGCAGCTGCAACTAATGAAAAACTGTTTTTT.

This chain links TRBV18 with TRBJ1-2; no clear D gene. The V gene lost 3 bases and the J gene lost 2 bases, with 7 bases spanning the gap. CDR3 length: 13 amino acids. The germline V gene encodes CDR1 KGHSH and CDR2 LQKENI. CDR3 region: CASSPQGNYGYTF. The DNA of the CDR3 is TGTGCCAGCTCACCCCAAGGAAACTATGGCTACACCTTC. Full variable domain (missing parts from reference TRBV18 and TRBJ1-2): NAGVMQNPRHLVRRRGQEARLRCSPMKGHSHVYWYRQLPEEGLKFMVYLQKENIIDESGMPKERFSAEFPKEGPSILRIQQVVRGDSAAYFCASSPQGNYGYTFGSGTRLTVV.

The chain carries TRBV18 and TRBJ2-1; TRBD1 matches 7 bases. The junction had 11 bases not matched to a gene; V was cut back by 6 bases and J by 6 bases. CDR1 and CDR2 (germline): KGHSH, LQKENI. This CDR3 contains 15 residues. The CDR3 DNA sequence: TGTGCCAGCTCGCAATCACAGGGGCGGTCCAATGAGCAGTTCTTC. Encoded protein: CASSQSQGRSNEQFF. Supplemented by reference TRBV18 and TRBJ2-1, the full variable domain reads NAGVMQNPRHLVRRRGQEARLRCSPMKGHSHVYWYRQLPEEGLKFMVYLQKENIIDESGMPKERFSAEFPKEGPSILRIQQVVRGDSAAYFCASSQSQGRSNEQFFGPGTRLTVL.

The chain carries TRBV5-6 and TRBJ2-2; possible D gene TRBD2, 6 bases. Trimming took 4 bases from V and 0 from J, leaving 16 bases between them. The CDR3 is 17 amino acids. Germline-derived CDR1 and CDR2 are SGHDT and YYEEEE. The CDR3 loop reads CASSPHLAIANTGELFF. CDR3 coding DNA: TGTGCCAGCAGCCCACACCTAGCGATTGCGAACACCGGGGAGCTGTTTTTT. Using reference TRBV5-6 and TRBJ2-2 for the parts outside the CDR3, the full variable domain is DAGVTQSPTHLIKTRGQQVTLRCSPKSGHDTVSWYQQALGQGPQFIFQYYEEEERQRGNFPDRFSGHQFPNYSSELNVNALLLGDSALYLCASSPHLAIANTGELFFGEGSRLTVL.

The V and J genes are TRBV27 and TRBJ2-7; TRBD2 matches 10 bases. J lost 3 bases, V lost 5 bases, and 7 bases had no gene match. Germline V CDR1 and CDR2: MNHEY, SMNVEV (reference sequence). The length of the CDR3 is 15 residues. CDR3 amino acids: CASSPSGREDYEQYF. Here the CDR3 DNA reads TGTGCCAGCAGTCCCAGCGGGAGGGAAGACTACGAGCAGTACTTC.

Only a few counts were recorded for this clone. This chain links TRBV5-4 with TRBJ2-1; 9 bases agree with TRBD2. In germline, CDR1 is SGHNT, CDR2 YYREEE (reference sequence). The CDR3 extends over 14 amino acids. V lost 3 bases to trimming and J lost 7 bases; unmatched junction nucleotides: 5. CDR3 nucleotides: TGTGCCAGCAGCTGGGGACTAGCCGCGAATGAGCAGTTCTTC. It yields the protein CASSWGLAANEQFF.

The gene calls are TRBV28 and TRBJ2-3, with TRBD2 matching 7 bases. Germline-derived CDR1 and CDR2 are MDHEN and SYDVKM. Trimming at V came to 9 bases and at J to 5 bases, leaving 8 bases not matched to a gene. This CDR3 region has 13 residues. The CDR3 nucleotides are TGTGCCAGTTTGGGCGGGAGACTAGATACGCAGTATTTT. The encoded protein is CASLGGRLDTQYF. Based on the CDR3 plus reference TRBV28 and TRBJ2-3, the full variable domain is DVKVTQSSRYLVKRTGEKVFLECVQDMDHENMFWYRQDPGLGLRLIYFSYDVKMKEKGDIPEGYSVSREKKERFSLILESASTNQTSMYLCASLGGRLDTQYFGPGTRLTVL.

The chain has TRBV19 and TRBJ2-2; 7 bases align to TRBD1. The J segment lost 5 bases and the V segment lost 8 bases, leaving 8 bases of the junction unmatched. The germline CDR1 and CDR2 sequences are LNHDA and SQIVND (reference sequence). The CDR3 extends over 14 amino acids. CDR3 sequence reads: CASSGAGGTGELFF. CDR3 DNA: TGTGCCAGTTCTGGGGCAGGGGGAACCGGGGAGCTGTTTTTT.

Here the CDR3 DNA reads TGCGCCAGCAGCTCGGGACGGGCATCGAACACCGGGGAGCTGTTTTTT. Residues: CASSSGRASNTGELFF. V usage is TRBV5-1 and J usage is TRBJ2-2; D might be TRBD1 or TRBD2, each matching 5 bases. V was trimmed by 3 bases and J by 0 bases, leaving 12 bases between them. CDR3 length: 16 amino acids. Germline assignment: CDR1 SGHRS and CDR2 YFSETQ.

The chain recombines TRBV7-8 with TRBJ2-1; no clear D gene. Trimming removed 5 bases at V and 7 bases at J, with 18 bases between. This CDR3 spans 15 amino acids. Germline CDR1 and CDR2: SGHVS and FQNEAQ. The CDR3 coding sequence is TGTGCCAGCAGCCCCCGAGGTCCCCCAAGGAATGAGCAGTTCTTC. Translating it yields CASSPRGPPRNEQFF. Filled out from reference TRBV7-8 and TRBJ2-1, the complete variable domain reads GAGVSQSPRYKVAKRGQDVALRCDPISGHVSLFWYQQALGQGPEFLTYFQNEAQLDKSGLPSDRFFAERPEGSVSTLKIQRTQQEDSAVYLCASSPRGPPRNEQFFGPGTRLTVL.

The rearrangement uses TRBV5-1 and TRBJ2-5, with D uncertain. The CDR3 contains 14 residues. Looked up from germline, CDR1 is SGHRS and CDR2 is YFSETQ. V lost 0 bases to trimming and J lost 0 bases, with 6 bases between them. CDR3 in amino acids: CASSLAPDQETQYF. The CDR3 DNA is TGCGCCAGCAGCTTGGCCCCGGACCAAGAGACCCAGTACTTC.

This rearrangement joins TRBV30 to TRBJ2-7; TRBD2 aligns across 7 bases. Germline V gene lookup returns CDR1 GTSNPN and CDR2 SVGIG (reference sequence). Trimming cost V 5 bases and J 4 bases; bases outside gene matches: 11. The CDR3 has 14 residues. The CDR3 region is CAWALGSSGYEQYF. The CDR3 coding sequence is TGTGCCTGGGCCCTGGGTTCTAGCGGTTACGAGCAGTACTTC.

This sequence joins TRBV14 and TRBJ1-2, with a weak D call TRBD1 (6 bases). V was cut by 1 base and J by 7 bases, with 16 bases left in between. The germline V gene encodes CDR1 SGHDN and CDR2 FVKESK. CDR3 size: 15 residues. CDR3 residues: CASSQVTGEGFGYTF. DNA for the CDR3: TGTGCCAGCAGCCAAGTGACAGGAGAAGGATTTGGCTACACCTTC.

The count of this clone is one. A junction boundary mismatches the germline segment, possibly from a read error. Here the CDR3 DNA reads TGTGCTAGCAGCCGCTCTTCTGGAACCGGGGAGCTGTTTTTT. Translation gives CASSRSSGTGELFF. The rearrangement uses TRBV7-7 and TRBJ2-2; D is ambiguous. The CDR3 spans 14 residues. Germline values: CDR1 SSHAT, CDR2 FNYEAQ (reference sequence).